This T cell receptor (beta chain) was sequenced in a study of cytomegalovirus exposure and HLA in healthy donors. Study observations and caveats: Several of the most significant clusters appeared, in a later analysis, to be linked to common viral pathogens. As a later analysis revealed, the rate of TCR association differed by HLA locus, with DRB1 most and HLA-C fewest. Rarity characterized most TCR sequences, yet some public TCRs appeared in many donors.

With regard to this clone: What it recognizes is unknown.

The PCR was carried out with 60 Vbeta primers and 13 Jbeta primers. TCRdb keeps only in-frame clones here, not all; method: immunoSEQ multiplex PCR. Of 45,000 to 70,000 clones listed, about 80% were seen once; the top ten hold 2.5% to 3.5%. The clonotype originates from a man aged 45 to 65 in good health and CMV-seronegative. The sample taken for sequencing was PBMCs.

CDR3 DNA: TGTGCCAGTAGTATAAGGGGCAGGGGGCGCGAAGGGACCCAGTACTTC. Amino acid sequence: CASSIRGRGREGTQYF. V gene TRBV19 combines with J gene TRBJ2-5, with 8 bases aligning to TRBD1. CDR3 length: 16 residues. Germline V gene sequence: CDR1 LNHDA, CDR2 SQIVND (reference sequence). Trimming cost V 2 bases and J 7 bases; bases outside gene matches: 12.